This paragraph covers one TCR beta chain sequence. Profiling relied on immunoSEQ multiplex PCR, and the TCRdb table lists in-frame clones only, not all of them. This sample has about 90,000 clones, with about 81% found just once. The data were taken from a study of blood T cell repertoires in COVID-19. Study in general: Both acute and convalescent COVID-19 samples were obtained from the United States, Italy and Spain. T cells, B-cell-depleted T cells, or PBMCs supplied cDNA or gDNA.

This CDR3 contains 15 residues. Looked up from germline, CDR1 is MNHNY and CDR2 is SVGAGI (reference sequence). Trimming cost V 2 bases and J 3 bases, with 13 bases left between them. The TCR comes from a human donor in a cohort sampled during active COVID-19. What was sequenced was peripheral blood. V and J are TRBV6-6 and TRBJ1-2, with a tentative D call TRBD1 (5 bases). The CDR3: CASSYTEDTYYGYTF. CDR3 nucleotides: TGTGCCAGCAGTTACACCGAGGACACCTACTATGGCTACACCTTC.